One and the same sample provided the 9 T cell receptor beta chains below, sequenced in a study of T-cell memory formation after mild COVID-19. MiXCR was run by TCRdb on the 5' RACE reads, yielding one entry per CDR3 protein. The data show 95,000 to 120,000 distinct CDR3 sequences, about 20% seen once. Sequencing used PBMCs or a T cell subset sorted from them (not recorded which). All receptors come from a man aged 18 to 30 who had mild COVID-19 (a few samples of this study predate the infection). Cell type and time point are not known.

This clonotype was found once. The rearrangement links TRBV11-2 to TRBJ1-6; TRBD1 might be the D (5 bases). The ends were cut back, 3 bases at V and 4 bases at J, with 13 bases in the middle. This CDR3 has 16 amino acids. Germline-derived CDR1 and CDR2 are SGHAT and FQNNGV. The DNA for the CDR3 is TGTGCCAGCAGCTTCGGGGGGAGTGTGTATAATTCACCCCTCCACTTT. Its protein is CASSFGGSVYNSPLHF. Supplemented by reference TRBV11-2 and TRBJ1-6, the full variable domain reads EAGVAQSPRYKIIEKRQSVAFWCNPISGHATLYWYQQILGQGPKLLIQFQNNGVVDDSQLPKDRFSAERLKGVDSTLKIQPAKLEDSAVYLCASSFGGSVYNSPLHFGNGTRLTVT.

This chain links TRBV6-4 with TRBJ2-3; D possibly corresponds to TRBD2 (5 bases). V dropped 2 bases and J dropped 4 bases, with 16 bases sitting between them. Germline values: CDR1 MRHNA, CDR2 SNTAGT. This CDR3 region has 16 residues. The CDR3 region is CASSDNVASMADTQYF. The DNA for the CDR3 is TGTGCCAGCAGTGACAACGTTGCTAGCATGGCAGATACGCAGTATTTT.

This clonotype was picked up a small number of times. The chain uses TRBV9 and TRBJ1-5; D is unclear. V lost 4 bases, J lost 2 bases, and 16 bases lay in between. From germline, CDR1 is SGDLS and CDR2 YYNGEE. The CDR3 has 16 residues. The CDR3 nucleotides are TGTGCCAGCAGCATTCGGACCCCGGTGGGCAATCAGCCCCAGCATTTT. As protein: CASSIRTPVGNQPQHF.

This sequence joins TRBV9 and TRBJ1-1; 8 nucleotides align to TRBD1. Germline trimming cut 4 bases from V and 1 base from J; bases unmatched to any gene: 6. Germline V gene lookup returns CDR1 SGDLS and CDR2 YYNGEE. The CDR3 spans 15 residues. The CDR3 loop is CASSPGQVKNTEAFF. CDR3 bases: TGTGCCAGCAGCCCGGGACAGGTGAAGAACACTGAAGCTTTCTTT.

The chain combines TRBV5-1 with TRBJ2-3, with D maybe TRBD1 (6 bases). The V end lost 2 bases, the J end lost 3 bases, and 10 bases lay between the germline ends. The CDR3 is 14 amino acids. The germline gives CDR1 SGHRS, CDR2 YFSETQ. The CDR3 DNA sequence: TGCGCCAGCAGCTTTAGGCAGGGGACAGATACGCAGTATTTT. This translates into CASSFRQGTDTQYF.

This clonotype turned up a few times. This sequence joins TRBV28 and TRBJ2-7; 7 positions agree with TRBD1. Germline assignment: CDR1 MDHEN and CDR2 SYDVKM. J gave up 6 bases and V 7 bases, and 6 bases lay outside the gene matches. The CDR3 spans 12 residues. CDR3 in DNA: TGTGCCAGCACCGATACAGGGGTCGAGCAGTACGTC. It is translated as CASTDTGVEQYV.

This clonotype was recorded a few times. The CDR3 DNA sequence: TGTGCCAGCAGCTATAAGGGGGATAGAGCCCGGGTTCAGTACTTC. Protein product: CASSYKGDRARVQYF. The V gene is TRBV11-2, the J gene TRBJ2-4, with a tentative D call TRBD1 (6 bases). The germline V gene has CDR1 SGHAT and CDR2 FQNNGV. V was shortened by 4 bases and J by 11 bases, with 21 bases between the two germline ends. This CDR3 has 15 residues.

The chain combines TRBV6-2 or TRBV6-3 with TRBJ2-3; D call uncertain. CDR1 and CDR2 from the germline V gene are MNHEY and SVGEGT. This CDR3 region has 8 residues. Trimming removed 11 bases from V and 6 bases from J, with 3 bases in between. The DNA of the CDR3 is TGTGCCGGGGATACGCAGTATTTT. Amino acids: CAGDTQYF.

This clonotype has more than one count but fewer than ten. The genes are TRBV19 and TRBJ2-7; a weak D match, TRBD2 (5 bases). V was trimmed by 9 bases and J by 3 bases, leaving 12 bases between them. The CDR3 has 12 amino acids. The V gene's germline CDR1 is LNHDA and CDR2 SQIVND (reference sequence). The CDR3: CASSSRGYEQYF. The CDR3 DNA is TGTGCCAGCTCTAGCCGGGGCTACGAGCAGTACTTC. The whole variable domain, filled in from reference TRBV19 and TRBJ2-7, reads DGGITQSPKYLFRKEGQNVTLSCEQNLNHDAMYWYRQDPGQGLRLIYYSQIVNDFQKGDIAEGYSVSREKKESFPLTVTSAQKNPTAFYLCASSSRGYEQYFGPGTRLTVT.